The text below deals with one TCR beta chain. The data stem from a study of OX40 agonist ivuxolimab in advanced cancers. Study in general: Hepatocellular carcinoma, melanoma, renal cell or head and neck cancer was diagnosed in the dose-escalation patients.

Data came from immunoSEQ multiplex PCR; TCRdb stores just in-frame clones and leaves some out. The sample has roughly 100,000 clones; approximately 90% are singletons. Germline V gives CDR1 SQVTM, CDR2 ANQGSEA. The germline V and J ends were trimmed by 6 bases and 3 bases, with 9 bases remaining between them. The CDR3 extends over 12 amino acids. The chain employs TRBV29-1 and TRBJ2-1; D perhaps matches TRBD1 (5 bases). The TCR sequence derives from an adult with an advanced solid tumor such as melanoma, head and neck, liver or kidney cancer. The sample in question was CD4+ or CD8+ T cells sorted from blood, obtained in a trial of the OX40 agonist ivuxolimab. CDR3 region: CSVWQGYNEQFF. The DNA for the CDR3 is TGCAGCGTCTGGCAGGGCTACAATGAGCAGTTCTTC.